A selection of T cell receptor beta chains follows, all from one sample in a study of blood T cell repertoires in COVID-19. Produced via immunoSEQ multiplex PCR; TCRdb's table is partial and in-frame only. The sample gives 150,000 to 200,000 clones, roughly 86% of which show up once; 7.5% to 9.5% is in the top ten. What was sequenced was peripheral blood. These TCRs come from a man aged 40-50 years who had recovered from COVID-19. Each CDR3 is given with its conserved first and last residue. A D gene is named only where the DNA matches it firmly. The listing skips clone size in some rows; elsewhere it reads once, few, many or a size class.

DNA,CDR3,length,J,D,V,size
TGCGCCAGCAGCCAAGCTTTGGTGGTGGGAGGGGGGACCGGGGAGCTGTTTTTT,CASSQALVVGGGTGELFF,18,TRBJ2-2,-,TRBV4-1,-
TGTGCCAGTAGTATAGTAGGGGAGGGCTACGAGCAGTACTTC,CASSIVGEGYEQYF,14,TRBJ2-7,TRBD2,TRBV19,-
TGTGCCGGCGACAGGGTAGACACTGAAGCTTTCTTT,CAGDRVDTEAFF,12,TRBJ1-1,TRBD1,TRBV30,few
TGTGCCATCACCGGGACAGGGGAAGAGACCCAGTACTTC,CAITGTGEETQYF,13,TRBJ2-5,TRBD1,TRBV10-3,-
TGTGCCAGCACGCTTTTGAGGCAAGAGACCCAGTACTTC,CASTLLRQETQYF,13,TRBJ2-5,-,TRBV6-5,-
TGTGCCAGCGGGGCGGGGGCCAGCACAGATACGCAGTATTTT,CASGAGASTDTQYF,14,TRBJ2-3,-,TRBV3-1/TRBV3-2,-
TGTGCCAGCAGCTTCGGGACAGGGTCGATCGAGCAGTACTTC,CASSFGTGSIEQYF,14,TRBJ2-7,TRBD1,TRBV5-8,-
TGTGCCACCAGTGATCCGCGGACAGTCCAAGAGACCCAGTACTTC,CATSDPRTVQETQYF,15,TRBJ2-5,-,TRBV24-1,-
TGTGCCAGCAGCCAATTGTCTGGGAGTGAGCAGTTCTTC,CASSQLSGSEQFF,13,TRBJ2-1,-,TRBV16,-
TGTGCCAGCTCACCACAACAGTCTAGCAATCAGCCCCAGCATTTT,CASSPQQSSNQPQHF,15,TRBJ1-5,-,TRBV18,few
TGTGCCAGCAGCTGGACAGGGTTCGACATTCAGTACTTC,CASSWTGFDIQYF,13,TRBJ2-4,TRBD1,TRBV7-9,-
TGTGCCTGGAGCAGAAATGGGGGGGTCGGCAATGAGCAGTTCTTC,CAWSRNGGVGNEQFF,15,TRBJ2-1,TRBD2,TRBV30,-
TGCGCCAGCAGCCAAGATAGTAGCGGGACTCTACCCGGGGAGCTGTTTTTT,CASSQDSSGTLPGELFF,17,TRBJ2-2,TRBD2,TRBV4-3,-
TGTGCCAGCACCAAGGACAGGGTGGGTGGCTACACCTTC,CASTKDRVGGYTF,13,TRBJ1-2,TRBD1,TRBV6-5,-
TGTGCCAGCAGCTTAGAGGAGGGTAGCTATGGCTACACCTTC,CASSLEEGSYGYTF,14,TRBJ1-2,-,TRBV7-8,once
TGTGCCAGCAGTTCGACTAGCGGGGGCTACGAGCAGTACTTC,CASSSTSGGYEQYF,14,TRBJ2-7,TRBD2,TRBV6-5,once
TGTGCCAGCAGTTTAGACAGGGACAGGGTAGGGACGCTGGAGCAGTACTTC,CASSLDRDRVGTLEQYF,17,TRBJ2-7,TRBD1,TRBV28,-
TGTGCCAGTAGATCACAGGTCGCTGAAGCTTTCTTT,CASRSQVAEAFF,12,TRBJ1-1,-,TRBV19,few
TGTGCCAGCAGCTTGGCCGGGTCTGGGGCCAACGTCCTGACTTTC,CASSLAGSGANVLTF,15,TRBJ2-6,-,TRBV5-4,-
TGCAGCGTTGAAAGCAGGGGGCGGGGCACTGAAGCTTTCTTT,CSVESRGRGTEAFF,14,TRBJ1-1,TRBD1,TRBV29-1,-
TGTGCCAGCAGTGGTCTGGGACAGGGGGTGAAAGAGACCCAGTACTTC,CASSGLGQGVKETQYF,16,TRBJ2-5,TRBD1,TRBV28,-
TGTGCCTGGAGTACTACAGGGGTCGGGAACACCATATATTTT,CAWSTTGVGNTIYF,14,TRBJ1-3,TRBD1,TRBV30,few
TGTGCCACCAGCAGAGGGGGGACTAGCACAGATACGCAGTATTTT,CATSRGGTSTDTQYF,15,TRBJ2-3,-,TRBV15,-
TGCGCCAGCAGCCAAGATGGGGGACTTGGCAATCAGCCCCAGCATTTT,CASSQDGGLGNQPQHF,16,TRBJ1-5,-,TRBV4-1,-
TGTGCCAGCACTGTGTCCAGGGGTAACGAGCAGTACTTC,CASTVSRGNEQYF,13,TRBJ2-7,-,TRBV6-5,-
TGTGCCAGCAGCGTTCAGGGAGGAGAGACCCAGTACTTC,CASSVQGGETQYF,13,TRBJ2-5,-,TRBV9,-
TGTGCCAGCAGCTTGGATCAGATCGATGGCTACACCTTC,CASSLDQIDGYTF,13,TRBJ1-2,-,TRBV5-8,-
TGTGCCAGCGGACTAGCAAGCACAGATACGCAGTATTTT,CASGLASTDTQYF,13,TRBJ2-3,TRBD2,TRBV28,-
TGTGCCAGCAGTGACGAAGCGGGAGGAAACATTCAGTACTTC,CASSDEAGGNIQYF,14,TRBJ2-4,TRBD2,TRBV6-4,-
TGTGCCAGCACCTGGACTAGCGGCTCCTACGAGCAGTACTTC,CASTWTSGSYEQYF,14,TRBJ2-7,TRBD2,TRBV6-6,-
TGTGCCAGCTCCTCCGACAAGTCGGTTGAAAAACTGTTTTTT,CASSSDKSVEKLFF,14,TRBJ1-4,-,TRBV18,-
TGTGCCAGCAGCGCCTCCGGGACTAGCGGGGAGCAGTATTTT,CASSASGTSGEQYF,14,TRBJ2-3,TRBD2,TRBV9,few
TGCGCCAGCAGCCAAGGACAGGGAATGAGGAACACTGAAGCTTTCTTT,CASSQGQGMRNTEAFF,16,TRBJ1-1,TRBD1,TRBV4-1,once
TGTGCCAGCACTTTAACCGGGACAGGGGTAGGTGAGCAGTACTTC,CASTLTGTGVGEQYF,15,TRBJ2-7,TRBD1,TRBV28,-
TGTGCCAGCAGCCCACAGGGGATCGGGGAGCTGTTTTTT,CASSPQGIGELFF,13,TRBJ2-2,TRBD1,TRBV11-3,-
TGCGCCAGCAGTCAATCCATTTCGGACAGGGGGAATGGCTACACCTTC,CASSQSISDRGNGYTF,16,TRBJ1-2,TRBD1,TRBV4-1,many
TGTGCCAGCAGTCCCAGCGGGGGCTCCTACAATGAGCAGTTCTTC,CASSPSGGSYNEQFF,15,TRBJ2-1,TRBD2,TRBV11-3,-
TGTGCCAGCAGCCCCGACAGGGGGGCGCTGAATGAGCAGTTCTTC,CASSPDRGALNEQFF,15,TRBJ2-1,TRBD1,TRBV7-2,-
TGTGCCAGCAGCCAAATCCCGGGAGCACAAGAGACCCAGTACTTC,CASSQIPGAQETQYF,15,TRBJ2-5,-,TRBV3-1/TRBV3-2,-
TGTGCCAGCAGCTTAGGGGCTGAGCTATCGGTTGGCTACACCTTC,CASSLGAELSVGYTF,15,TRBJ1-2,-,TRBV11-2,-
TGTGCCAGCAGCGTAGAGGGCGGGAGCCAAGAGACCCAGTACTTC,CASSVEGGSQETQYF,15,TRBJ2-5,TRBD2,TRBV9,-
TGTGCCAGTAGTCCTCGGACTAGCGGATTTCCGGGGAATGAGCAGTTCTTC,CASSPRTSGFPGNEQFF,17,TRBJ2-1,TRBD2,TRBV19,-
TGTGCCAGCAGTTCTATAGAGACACACCTTTTCGTGCAGTACTTC,CASSSIETHLFVQYF,15,TRBJ2-7,-,TRBV27,-
TGTGCCAGCAGCAAAACTCTCAGAGGTGGCAAAAGCTCCTACAATGAGCAGTTCTTC,CASSKTLRGGKSSYNEQFF,19,TRBJ2-1,-,TRBV21-1,-
TGTGCCACCAGTGATTTGGGGACAGGGCGCCTTGGAGCAGATACGCAGTATTTT,CATSDLGTGRLGADTQYF,18,TRBJ2-3,TRBD1,TRBV24-1,-
TGTGCCAGCAGTTTAGTAGCGGGGGGCAACCCAGATACGCAGTATTTT,CASSLVAGGNPDTQYF,16,TRBJ2-3,TRBD2,TRBV28,-
TGTGCCAGCAGTTCTAACAGGGGCGAGCAGTACTTC,CASSSNRGEQYF,12,TRBJ2-7,TRBD1,TRBV6-2/TRBV6-3,-
TGTGCCAGCAGGACAGGGAATAGAGGCTACACCTTC,CASRTGNRGYTF,12,TRBJ1-2,TRBD1,TRBV27,few
TGTGCCAGCAGTCCACAGGGGGGATTAAGCAGGGAAAAACTGTTTTTT,CASSPQGGLSREKLFF,16,TRBJ1-4,TRBD1,TRBV2,few
TGTGCCAGCAGTTCCCGACTAGCGGGGATAACCTACAATGAGCAGTTCTTC,CASSSRLAGITYNEQFF,17,TRBJ2-1,TRBD2,TRBV27,-